The sequence of this TCR beta chain was determined in a study of early T cells in non-severe SARS-CoV-2 infection. Germline V CDR1 and CDR2: SGDLS, YYNGEE. The length of the CDR3 is 16 residues. V shed 3 bases and J 7 bases; nucleotides not matched to a gene: 10. Researchers tagged individual cDNA molecules with unique molecular identifiers. TCRdb re-called the 5' RACE reads with MiXCR, one entry per CDR3 protein. Altogether 50,000 to 70,000 distinct CDR3 sequences are present, around 13% being singletons, with the ten largest covering roughly 4%. This chain connects TRBV9 to TRBJ1-6; 7 bases map to TRBD1. The sequence was obtained from an adult who was a healthcare worker with PCR-confirmed SARS-CoV-2 infection or an uninfected control (not recorded which). Specimen: whole blood. The CDR3 region has the DNA TGTGCCAGCAGCGCAACTCTGGGACAGTCCAATTCACCCCTCCACTTT. Translating it yields CASSATLGQSNSPLHF.